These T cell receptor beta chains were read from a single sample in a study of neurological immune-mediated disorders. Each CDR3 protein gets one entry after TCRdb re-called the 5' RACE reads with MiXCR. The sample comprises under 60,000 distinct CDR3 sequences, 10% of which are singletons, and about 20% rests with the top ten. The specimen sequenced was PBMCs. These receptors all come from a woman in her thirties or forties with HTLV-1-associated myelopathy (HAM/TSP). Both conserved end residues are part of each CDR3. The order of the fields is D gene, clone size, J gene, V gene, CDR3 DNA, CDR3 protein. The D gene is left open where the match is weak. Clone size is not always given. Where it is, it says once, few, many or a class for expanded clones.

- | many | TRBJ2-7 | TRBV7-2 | TGTGCCAGCAGCTTAGACAGGTCCTACGAGCAGTACTTC | CASSLDRSYEQYF
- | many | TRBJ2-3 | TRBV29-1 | TGCAGCGTGCGACAGCGGGCGGGAGATACGCAGTATTTT | CSVRQRAGDTQYF
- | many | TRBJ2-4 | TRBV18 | TGTGCCAGCTCACTATCCGGGATACTAGCCAAAAACATTCAGTACTTC | CASSLSGILAKNIQYF
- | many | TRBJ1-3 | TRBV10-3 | TGTGCCATCAGTGAGGGGGACAATTTCTCTGGAAACACCATATATTTT | CAISEGDNFSGNTIYF
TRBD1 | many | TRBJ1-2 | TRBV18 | TGTGCCAGCTACCGGGGACAGCGGGGCGAGGGCTACACCTTC | CASYRGQRGEGYTF
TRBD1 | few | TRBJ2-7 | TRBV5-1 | TGCGCCAGCAGCCGGGGACAGGGAACCTACGAGCAGTACTTC | CASSRGQGTYEQYF
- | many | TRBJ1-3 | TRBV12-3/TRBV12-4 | TGTGCCAGCGGAATTGGAAACACCATATATTTT | CASGIGNTIYF
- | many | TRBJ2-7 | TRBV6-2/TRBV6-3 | TGTGCCAGCAGTTACGGGCCGGAGTGGACCTACGAGCAGTACTTC | CASSYGPEWTYEQYF
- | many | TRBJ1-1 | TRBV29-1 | TGCAGCGTTGCGGTGGGGGGGAACACTGAAGCTTTCTTT | CSVAVGGNTEAFF
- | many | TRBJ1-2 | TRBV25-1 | TGTGCCAGCAGTGGACTGTTGGATGGCTACACCTTC | CASSGLLDGYTF
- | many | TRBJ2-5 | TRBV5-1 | TGCGCCAGCAGCTTTAACGGGGGCCAAGAGACCCAGTACTTC | CASSFNGGQETQYF
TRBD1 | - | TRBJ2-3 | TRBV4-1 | TGCGCCAGCAGCTTCCGGGACAGGGTGGGAGATACGCAGTATTTT | CASSFRDRVGDTQYF
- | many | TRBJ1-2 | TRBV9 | TGTGCCAGCAGCGTAGGGGGGGGGAACTATGGCTACACCTTC | CASSVGGGNYGYTF
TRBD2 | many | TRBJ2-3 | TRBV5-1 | TGCGCCAGCAGGCCCAGCGGGGGCACAGATACGCAGTATTTT | CASRPSGGTDTQYF
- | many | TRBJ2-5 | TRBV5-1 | TGCGCCAGCAGCTTGAACAGCGCAGTGGGGGAGACCCAGTACTTC | CASSLNSAVGETQYF
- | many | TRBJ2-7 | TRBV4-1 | TGCGCCAGCAGCCCCGAGGGGCGGGGTGAAAACGAGCAGTACTTC | CASSPEGRGENEQYF
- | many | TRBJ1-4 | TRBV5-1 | TGCGCCAGCAGCCCAGGGAGGGGTGGTGAAAAACTGTTTTTT | CASSPGRGGEKLFF
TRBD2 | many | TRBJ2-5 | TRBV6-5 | TGTGCCAGCACCCGGACTAGCGGGGGGGCAGAGACCCAGTACTTC | CASTRTSGGAETQYF
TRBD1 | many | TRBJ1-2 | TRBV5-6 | TGTGCCAGCAGCTTGGCAGGGGGCATTAACTATGGCTACACCTTC | CASSLAGGINYGYTF
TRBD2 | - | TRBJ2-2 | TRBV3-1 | TGTGCCAGCAGCCCTTACCAGGGACTAGCGGGGGCCTATTCCGGGGAGCTGTTTTTT | CASSPYQGLAGAYSGELFF
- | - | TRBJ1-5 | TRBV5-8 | TGTGCCAGCCGCCAATTCCGGAGTAACAATCAGCCACAGCATTTT | CASRQFRSNNQPQHF
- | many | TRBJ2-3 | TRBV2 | TGTGCCAGCAGTGATCGGGACCGTGATACGCAGTATTTT | CASSDRDRDTQYF
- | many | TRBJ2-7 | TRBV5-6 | TGTGCCAGCAGCCTGGCCCACGAGCAGTACTTC | CASSLAHEQYF
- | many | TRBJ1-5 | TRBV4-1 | TGCGCCAGCAGACCCTCCAGGGCGAGCAATCAGCCCCAGCATTTT | CASRPSRASNQPQHF
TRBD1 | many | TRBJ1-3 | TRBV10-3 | TGTGCCACCGCTGGGACAGCTGGAAACACCATATATTTT | CATAGTAGNTIYF
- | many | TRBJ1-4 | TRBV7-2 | TGTGCCAGCAGCAGAGCCGTAAGCGGAGAAAAACTGTTTTTT | CASSRAVSGEKLFF
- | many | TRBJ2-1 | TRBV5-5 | TGTGCCAGCAGCCAGACAGGTGGGAGCTCCTACAATGAGCAGTTCTTC | CASSQTGGSSYNEQFF
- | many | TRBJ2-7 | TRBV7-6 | TGTGCCAGCACCCCCGTACCAGGTGACGAGCAGTACTTC | CASTPVPGDEQYF
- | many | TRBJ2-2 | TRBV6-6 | TGTGCCAGCAGTCCCCCCCCCACCGGGGAGCTGTTTTTT | CASSPPPTGELFF
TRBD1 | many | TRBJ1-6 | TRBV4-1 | TGCGCCAGCAGCCAAGTTTGGGACAGGAATTCACCCCTCCACTTT | CASSQVWDRNSPLHF
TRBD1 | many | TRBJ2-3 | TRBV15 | TGTGCCACCAGCAGAAACAGGGGCCTCACAGATACGCAGTATTTT | CATSRNRGLTDTQYF
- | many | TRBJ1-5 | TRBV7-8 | TGTGCCAGCAGCTTGAGGGGGAATCAGCCCCAGCATTTT | CASSLRGNQPQHF
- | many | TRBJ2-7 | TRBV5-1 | TGCGCCAGCAGCTTGGCCCTCAGTCGGACGTCCTACGAGCAGTACTTC | CASSLALSRTSYEQYF
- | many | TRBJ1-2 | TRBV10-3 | TGTGCCATCACCGAGTTCAGTCGCTATGGCTACACCTTC | CAITEFSRYGYTF
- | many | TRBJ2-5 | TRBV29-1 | TGCAGCGCTGGGACCGACTCGGGGACCCAGTACTTC | CSAGTDSGTQYF
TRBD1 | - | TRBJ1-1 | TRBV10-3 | TGTGCCATCAGTGAGGCGGACAGGGGGTGGACTGAAGCTTTCTTT | CAISEADRGWTEAFF